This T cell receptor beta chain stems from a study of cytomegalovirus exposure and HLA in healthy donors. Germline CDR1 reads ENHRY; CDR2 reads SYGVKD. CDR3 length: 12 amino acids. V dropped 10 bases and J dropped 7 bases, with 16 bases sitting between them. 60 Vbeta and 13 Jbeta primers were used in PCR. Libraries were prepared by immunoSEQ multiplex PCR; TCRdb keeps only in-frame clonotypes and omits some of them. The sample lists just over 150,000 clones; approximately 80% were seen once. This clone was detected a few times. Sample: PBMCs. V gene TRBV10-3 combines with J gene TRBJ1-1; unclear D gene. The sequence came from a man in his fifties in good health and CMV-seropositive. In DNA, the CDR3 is TGTGCCAGCAGCTGGGCGAGCAATGAAGCTTTCTTT. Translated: CASSWASNEAFF.